This passage covers 22 T cell receptor beta chains from one sample sequenced in a study of STAT3 mutations in large granular lymphocyte leukemia. Study-wide findings and caveats: In T-cell large granular lymphocyte leukemia, about half of patients showed multiple immunodominant subclonotypes.

The protocol was immunoSEQ multiplex PCR, while the TCRdb copy is restricted to in-frame clones and leaves out a portion. The data contain about 2,200 clones, 50% to 60% of them seen just once; the ten biggest clones take up 81%. Their cognate antigens are unknown. Sequenced input: peripheral blood mononuclear cells. The receptors shown here come from a man in his sixties with T-cell large granular lymphocyte leukemia. Some clones in this sample may be carry-over from other donors' samples.

The V call is TRBV7-2, the J call TRBJ2-3; possibly TRBD1 for D (5 bases). The germline gives CDR1 SGHTA, CDR2 FQGNSA. This CDR3 spans 13 amino acids. Trimming stripped 1 base from V and 14 bases from J, with 16 bases between. This chain's CDR3 is CASSLGTTTTGYF. The CDR3 coding sequence is TGTGCCAGCAGCTTAGGGACCACAACCACAGGGTATTTT.

The chain carries TRBV9 and TRBJ2-7; the D is unclear. The germline V and J ends were trimmed by 3 bases and 7 bases, with 14 bases remaining between them. The CDR3 covers 13 residues. Germline CDR1 and CDR2: SGDLS and YYNGEE. The CDR3 DNA sequence: TGTGCCAGCAGCGGCAGCACCAGAGGTGAGCAGTACTTC. This codes for CASSGSTRGEQYF.

V usage is TRBV5-1 and J usage is TRBJ2-5; 12 bases map to TRBD2. Germline V gives CDR1 SGHRS, CDR2 YFSETQ. This CDR3 is 15 amino acids long. V was pared by 5 bases and J by 2 bases, with 4 bases of the junction left unmatched. CDR3 protein: CASRGTSGFQETQYF. The CDR3 DNA sequence: TGCGCCAGCAGGGGGACTAGCGGGTTTCAAGAGACCCAGTACTTC.

This sequence joins TRBV30 and TRBJ2-7; D gene unclear. The V and J ends lost 2 bases and 3 bases respectively, with 11 bases between them. The CDR3 runs 13 residues. CDR1 and CDR2 (germline): GTSNPN, SVGIG (reference sequence). The CDR3 loop reads CAWSPRSNYEQYV. DNA of the CDR3: TGTGCCTGGAGTCCCCGGAGTAACTACGAGCAGTACGTC.

The V gene is TRBV5-4, the J gene TRBJ2-7; D is unclear. CDR1 and CDR2 from the germline V gene are SGHNT and YYREEE (reference sequence). CDR3 length: 11 amino acids. V was clipped by 3 bases and J by 7 bases, with 8 bases between them. The CDR3 loop is CASSYIGEQYF. CDR3 DNA sequence: TGTGCCAGCAGCTACATCGGGGAGCAGTACTTC.

The V and J genes are TRBV30 and TRBJ2-7; 7 nucleotides match TRBD2. The J segment lost 1 base and the V segment lost 3 bases, leaving 6 bases of the junction unmatched. Germline V lookup: CDR1 GTSNPN, CDR2 SVGIG (reference sequence). The CDR3 runs 14 residues. The CDR3 nucleotides read TGTGCCTGGAGCCAGGGAGGGTCGTCCTACGAGCAGTACTTC. Protein sequence: CAWSQGGSSYEQYF.

V is TRBV29-1 and J is TRBJ2-3; TRBD2 matches 9 bases. The CDR3 contains 15 residues. J lost 6 bases, V lost 4 bases, and 11 bases had no gene match. Germline CDR1 and CDR2: SQVTM and ANQGSEA. In DNA, the CDR3 is TGCAGCGTTGGTACGAGAGCGGGGGGAGGGGATACGCAGTATTTT. This gives the protein CSVGTRAGGGDTQYF.

This clone turned up a few times. The rearrangement links TRBV10-2 to TRBJ2-7, with D unresolved. The V end was cut by 4 bases, the J end by 2 bases, with 9 bases between. The CDR3 runs to 13 residues. The germline V gene encodes CDR1 WSHSY and CDR2 SAAADI. CDR3 amino acids: CASSVSITYEQYF. The CDR3 nucleotides read TGCGCCAGCAGTGTTTCCATTACCTACGAGCAGTACTTC.

The chain recombines TRBV7-2 with TRBJ1-5; 11 bases match TRBD1. J was trimmed by 7 bases and V by 5 bases; bases with no gene match: 4. The CDR3 has 14 residues. Germline V CDR1 and CDR2: SGHTA, FQGNSA. The CDR3 DNA sequence: TGTGCCAGCAGCCCTGGGACAGGGGGACAGCCCCAGCATTTT. Translated: CASSPGTGGQPQHF.

This chain joins TRBV5-4 and TRBJ2-7; 9 nucleotides align to TRBD2. Germline values: CDR1 SGHNT, CDR2 YYREEE (reference sequence). V gave up 1 base and J gave up 7 bases; unmatched junction bases: 6. CDR3 length: 14 amino acids. CDR3 residues: CASSLLAGAAEQYF. The DNA of the CDR3 is TGTGCCAGCAGCTTGTTAGCGGGGGCCGCTGAGCAGTACTTC.

This clone was counted between two and nine times. The chain recombines TRBV7-9 with TRBJ1-2, with D maybe TRBD1 (6 bases). There are 13 residues in the CDR3. V was pared by 2 bases and J by 4 bases, with 8 bases between. Germline CDR1 SEHNR, CDR2 FQNEAQ (reference sequence). CDR3 in DNA: TGTGCCAGCAGCTTATCACAGGGCTATGGCTACACCTTC. Its translation is CASSLSQGYGYTF.

The chain links TRBV30 to TRBJ2-5; TRBD1 might be the D (6 bases). The germline V gene has CDR1 GTSNPN and CDR2 SVGIG (reference sequence). This CDR3 is built from 11 residues. Between the trimmed V and J ends, which lost 8 bases and 5 bases, there was a span of 12 bases. CDR3 residues: CAQTDRETQYF. The CDR3 DNA reads TGTGCCCAGACAGACAGGGAGACCCAGTACTTC. Combining the CDR3 with reference TRBV30 and TRBJ2-5 gives the whole variable domain SQTIHQWPATLVQPVGSPLSLECTVEGTSNPNLYWYRQAAGRGLQLLFYSVGIGQISSEVPQNLSASRPQDRQFILSSKKLLLSDSGFYLCAQTDRETQYFGPGTRLLVL.

The chain has TRBV7-9 and TRBJ1-2; D call uncertain. The germline V gene has CDR1 SEHNR and CDR2 FQNEAQ (reference sequence). The CDR3 has 13 amino acids. V gave up 6 bases and J gave up 8 bases, with 16 bases separating them. The DNA for the CDR3 is TGTGCCAGCAGTCCATCCCCAGTGGAAGGCTACACCTTC. It encodes CASSPSPVEGYTF.

The gene calls are TRBV18 and TRBJ1-2; D not resolved. Trimming left V 1 base short and J 8 bases short, with 8 bases between. CDR1 and CDR2 from the germline V gene are KGHSH and LQKENI. The CDR3 covers 12 residues. CDR3 nucleotide sequence: TGTGCCAGCTCACCACAGGGAAAAGGCTACACCTTC. This encodes CASSPQGKGYTF.

This clone appeared a few times. The rearrangement uses TRBV7-2 and TRBJ2-7, with 14 bases matching TRBD2. The germline CDR1 and CDR2 sequences are SGHTA and FQGNSA. The junction had 17 bases not matched to a gene; V was cut back by 5 bases and J by 5 bases. The CDR3 is 19 residues long. CDR3: CASSPLGGGTSGRRNEQYV. The CDR3 nucleotides read TGTGCCAGCAGCCCGTTGGGGGGCGGGACTAGCGGGAGACGTAACGAGCAGTACGTC.

V and J are TRBV18 and TRBJ1-1, with 8 bases aligning to TRBD1. V trimming: 8 bases; J trimming: 6 bases; junction bases outside the gene matches: 11. CDR1 is KGHSH, CDR2 LQKENI, per germline. This CDR3 region has 14 residues. The CDR3 nucleotides read TGTGCCAGCGCTCGACAGGGGATGGGCGCTGAAGCTTTCTTT. This codes for CASARQGMGAEAFF.

The chain couples TRBV30 to TRBJ2-4, with D perhaps TRBD2 (5 bases). The CDR3 runs to 10 residues. V was trimmed by 6 bases and J by 9 bases, leaving 9 bases between them. Germline V CDR1 and CDR2: GTSNPN, SVGIG (reference sequence). The CDR3 nucleotides read TGTGCCTGCGGAGGTAGCATTCAGTACTTC. This gives the protein CACGGSIQYF.

The V gene is TRBV7-9, the J gene TRBJ1-2, with TRBD1 as a possible D gene (5 bases). The germline V and J ends were trimmed by 7 bases and 8 bases, with 29 bases remaining between them. Germline V gene data show CDR1 as SEHNR and CDR2 as FQNEAQ (reference sequence). This CDR3 is 17 amino acids long. CDR3 amino acids: CASIPQGYVPLRGGYTF. DNA of the CDR3: TGTGCCAGCATCCCTCAGGGATATGTTCCCCTAAGGGGCGGCTACACCTTC.

This clone has more than one count but fewer than ten. The chain is built from TRBV10-3 and TRBJ2-1; a weak D match, TRBD1 (5 bases). This CDR3 contains 16 residues. Trimming removed 1 base at V and 6 bases at J, with 16 bases between. Per the germline V gene, CDR1 is ENHRY and CDR2 is SYGVKD. The chain's CDR3 is CAISELGSKGVNEQFF. The CDR3 DNA sequence: TGTGCCATCAGTGAGTTGGGATCAAAAGGGGTCAATGAGCAGTTCTTC.

This clone was observed a handful of times. The chain couples TRBV7-2 to TRBJ2-5, with 9 nucleotides matching TRBD1. The germline CDR1 and CDR2 sequences are SGHTA and FQGNSA. The CDR3 sequence is 16 residues long. The V gene end was trimmed by 4 bases and the J gene end by 4 bases; junction bases not matched to a gene: 10. The CDR3 nucleotides are TGTGCCAGCAGCTACGCCGGGACAGGGTTAGGAGAGACCCAGTACTTC. This codes for CASSYAGTGLGETQYF.

By its share, this clone is medium-sized. This rearrangement joins TRBV4-3 to TRBJ2-5; D is uncertain. CDR1 and CDR2 (germline): LGHNA, YSLEER. The length of the CDR3 is 14 residues. V was shortened by 0 bases and J by 5 bases, with 10 bases between the two germline ends. The CDR3 loop is CASSQERSVETQYF. The CDR3 DNA reads as TGCGCCAGCAGCCAAGAAAGGAGTGTGGAGACCCAGTACTTC.

This chain joins TRBV19 and TRBJ1-4; D gene uncertain. The CDR3 spans 14 residues. V shed 3 bases and J shed 4 bases, with 9 bases lying between them. CDR1 is LNHDA and CDR2 is SQIVND in the germline V gene (reference sequence). The CDR3 reads CASSISWGNEKLFF. CDR3 in DNA: TGTGCCAGTAGTATTTCGTGGGGTAATGAAAAACTGTTTTTT.